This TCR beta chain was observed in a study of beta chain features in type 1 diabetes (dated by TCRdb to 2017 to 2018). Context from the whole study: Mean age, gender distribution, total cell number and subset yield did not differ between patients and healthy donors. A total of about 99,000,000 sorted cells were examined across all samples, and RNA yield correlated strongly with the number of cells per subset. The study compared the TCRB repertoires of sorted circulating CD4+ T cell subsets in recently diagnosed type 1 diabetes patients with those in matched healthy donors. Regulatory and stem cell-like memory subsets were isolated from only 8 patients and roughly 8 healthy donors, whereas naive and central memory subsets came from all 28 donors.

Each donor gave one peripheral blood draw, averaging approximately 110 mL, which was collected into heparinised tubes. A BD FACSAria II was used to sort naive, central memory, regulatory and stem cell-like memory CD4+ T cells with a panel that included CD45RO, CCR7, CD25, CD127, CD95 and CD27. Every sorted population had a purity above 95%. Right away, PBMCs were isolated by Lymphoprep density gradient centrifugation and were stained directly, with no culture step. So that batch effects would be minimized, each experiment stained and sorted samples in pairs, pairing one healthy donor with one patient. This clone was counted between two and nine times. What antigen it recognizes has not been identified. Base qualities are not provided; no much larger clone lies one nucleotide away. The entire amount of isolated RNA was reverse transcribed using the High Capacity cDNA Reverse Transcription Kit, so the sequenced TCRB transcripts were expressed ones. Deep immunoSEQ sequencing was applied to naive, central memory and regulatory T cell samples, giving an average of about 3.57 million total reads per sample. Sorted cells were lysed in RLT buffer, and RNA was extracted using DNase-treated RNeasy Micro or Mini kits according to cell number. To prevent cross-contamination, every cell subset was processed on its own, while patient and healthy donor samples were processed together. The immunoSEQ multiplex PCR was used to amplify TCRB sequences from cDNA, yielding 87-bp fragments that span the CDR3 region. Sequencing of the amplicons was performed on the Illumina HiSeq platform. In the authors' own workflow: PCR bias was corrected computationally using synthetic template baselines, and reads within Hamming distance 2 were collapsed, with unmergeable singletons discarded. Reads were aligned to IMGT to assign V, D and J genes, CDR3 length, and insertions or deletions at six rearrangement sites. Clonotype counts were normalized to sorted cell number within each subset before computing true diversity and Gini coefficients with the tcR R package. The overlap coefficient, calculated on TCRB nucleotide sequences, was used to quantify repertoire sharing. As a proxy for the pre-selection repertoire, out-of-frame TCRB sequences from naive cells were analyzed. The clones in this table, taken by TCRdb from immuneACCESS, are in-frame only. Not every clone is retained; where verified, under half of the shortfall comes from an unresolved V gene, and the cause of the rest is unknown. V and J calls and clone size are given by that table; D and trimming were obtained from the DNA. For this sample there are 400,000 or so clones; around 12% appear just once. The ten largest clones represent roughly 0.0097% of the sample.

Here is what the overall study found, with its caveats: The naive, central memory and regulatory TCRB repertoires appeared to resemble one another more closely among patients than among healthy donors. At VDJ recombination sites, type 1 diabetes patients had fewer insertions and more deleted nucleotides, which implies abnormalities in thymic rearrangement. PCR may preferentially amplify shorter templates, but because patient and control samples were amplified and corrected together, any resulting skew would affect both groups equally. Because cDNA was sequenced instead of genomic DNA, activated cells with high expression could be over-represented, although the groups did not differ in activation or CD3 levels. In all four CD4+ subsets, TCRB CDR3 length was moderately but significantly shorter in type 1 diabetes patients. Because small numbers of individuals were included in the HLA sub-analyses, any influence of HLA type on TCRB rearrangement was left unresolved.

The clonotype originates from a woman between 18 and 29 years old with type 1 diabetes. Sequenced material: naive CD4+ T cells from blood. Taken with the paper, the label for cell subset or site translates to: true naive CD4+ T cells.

DNA sequence: TGTGCCAGCAGTCTGCTGGGCGGAGGGTACAATGAGCAGTTCTTC. It encodes CASSLLGGGYNEQFF. The chain was built from TRBV9 and TRBJ2-1, with TRBD2 as a weak D call on 6 bases. V loses 5 bases, J loses 4 bases, and the germline ends lie 16 bases apart. CDR1 and CDR2, per the germline V gene, are SGDLS and YYNGEE. The CDR3 numbers 15 residues from cysteine through phenylalanine. Just the 45-base CDR3 DNA is kept, in frame starting at base 1.